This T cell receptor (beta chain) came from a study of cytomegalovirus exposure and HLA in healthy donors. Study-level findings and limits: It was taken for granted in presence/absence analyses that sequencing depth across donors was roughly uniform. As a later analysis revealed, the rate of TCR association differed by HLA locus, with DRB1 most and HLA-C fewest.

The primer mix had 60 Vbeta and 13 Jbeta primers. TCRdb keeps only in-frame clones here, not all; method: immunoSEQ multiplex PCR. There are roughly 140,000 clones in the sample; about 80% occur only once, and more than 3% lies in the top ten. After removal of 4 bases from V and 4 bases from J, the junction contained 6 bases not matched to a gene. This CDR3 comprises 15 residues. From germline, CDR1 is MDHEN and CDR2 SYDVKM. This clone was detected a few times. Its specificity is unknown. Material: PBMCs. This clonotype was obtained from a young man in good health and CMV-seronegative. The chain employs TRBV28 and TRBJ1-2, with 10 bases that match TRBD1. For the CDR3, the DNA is TGTGCCAGCAGTTCCGACAGGGGGCGCTTCTATGGCTACACCTTC. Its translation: CASSSDRGRFYGYTF.